Listed below are T cell receptor beta chains from one sample, sequenced in a study of T cells in Graves' hyperthyroidism and ophthalmopathy. TCRdb passed the multiplex PCR reads through MiXCR, listing each CDR3 protein once. The table has over 700,000 distinct CDR3 sequences, 15% to 20% seen once. The sequenced material came from blood. The receptor source for this set is a woman between 45 and 65 years old with Graves' hyperthyroidism that later progressed to Graves' ophthalmopathy. The CDR3 runs from the conserved cysteine through the conserved F or W. A D gene is named only where the DNA matches it firmly. The size of a clone is reported for some rows only, either as once, few or many, or as a class for expanded clones.

v_call	j_call	d_call	clone_size	cdr3_nt	cdr3_aa
TRBV3-1	TRBJ2-7	NA	NA	TGTGCCAGCAGCCAGGGCCAGCTCAGCCGCGAGCAGTACTTC	CASSQGQLSREQYF
TRBV3-1	TRBJ1-2	NA	many	TGTGCCAGCAGCCGGACGGACGGACGAAACTATGGCTACACCTTC	CASSRTDGRNYGYTF
TRBV2	TRBJ2-1	TRBD1	few	TGTGCCCTGCGGGGGGACAGGGGTGTACTGGATGAGCAGTTCTTC	CALRGDRGVLDEQFF
TRBV6-1	TRBJ2-2	NA	few	TGTGCCAGCACCGGGACTACACCAGGGGGCGATTCGAACACCGGGGAGCTGTTTTTT	CASTGTTPGGDSNTGELFF
TRBV19	TRBJ2-7	TRBD1	NA	TGTGCCAGTAGTATGGGAGGACAGGGGACCTACGAGCAGTACTTC	CASSMGGQGTYEQYF
TRBV12-3/TRBV12-4	TRBJ1-2	TRBD1	few	TGTGCCAGCAGTTTAGGGCAGGGGGCGACGGGCTACACCTTC	CASSLGQGATGYTF
TRBV20-1	TRBJ2-5	NA	NA	TGCAGTGCTAGGCCCCGCGGGTACCAAGAGACCCAGTACTTC	CSARPRGYQETQYF
TRBV6-1	TRBJ2-2	TRBD2	NA	TGTGCCACCGAGCGGGGAGGTATCGGGGAGCTGTTTTTT	CATERGGIGELFF
TRBV19	TRBJ1-1	TRBD1	NA	TGTGCCAGTAGTATCCGGACAGGGGGGGGAAGTGAAGCTTTCTTT	CASSIRTGGGSEAFF
TRBV5-1	TRBJ2-1	NA	many	TGCGCCAGCAGTGAGGCGGGGAACAATGAGCAGTTCTTC	CASSEAGNNEQFF
TRBV18	TRBJ2-2	TRBD1	few	TGTGCCAGCTCGCTATTCGGGACAGGGGCCCTGAACACCGGGGAGCTGTTTTTT	CASSLFGTGALNTGELFF